These T cell receptor beta chains were read from a single sample in a study of cytomegalovirus exposure and HLA in healthy donors. Generated by immunoSEQ multiplex PCR, the TCRdb table keeps only in-frame clones and is missing some. The sample table sets out approximately 120,000 clones. The sequenced sample consisted of PBMCs. The receptors originated from a man aged 25 to 40 in good health and CMV-seronegative. CDR3s include the opening cysteine and the closing phenylalanine or tryptophan. Fields, in order: D gene, V gene, J gene, CDR3 DNA, CDR3 protein. A D gene is named only where the DNA matches it firmly.

D: NA; V: TRBV30; J: TRBJ1-2; DNA: TGTGCCTGGAGTGTGGCAGGGGTTGGCGGCTACACCTTC; CDR3: CAWSVAGVGGYTF
D: TRBD1; V: TRBV5-4; J: TRBJ2-2; DNA: TGTGCCAGCAGCCCCCGAGGCCCAGGGGGCCCCGGGGAGCTGTTTTTT; CDR3: CASSPRGPGGPGELFF
D: NA; V: TRBV15; J: TRBJ1-1; DNA: TGTGCCACCAGCAGAGATGGAGGCACTGAAGCTTTCTTT; CDR3: CATSRDGGTEAFF
D: NA; V: TRBV29-1; J: TRBJ1-1; DNA: TGCAGCGTAGCTGACATGCCCGAATTGAACACTGAAGCTTTCTTT; CDR3: CSVADMPELNTEAFF
D: NA; V: TRBV30; J: TRBJ2-7; DNA: TGTGCCTGGACCGGGACTTCCCTCTACGAGCAGTACTTC; CDR3: CAWTGTSLYEQYF
D: NA; V: TRBV4-3; J: TRBJ1-4; DNA: TGCGCCAGCAGCCAAGATCGGGCCAGGGGTTATTATGAAAAACTGTTTTTT; CDR3: CASSQDRARGYYEKLFF
D: NA; V: TRBV5-6; J: TRBJ1-2; DNA: TGTGCCAGCAGCTTGGGACACGGCTATGGCTACACCTTC; CDR3: CASSLGHGYGYTF
D: NA; V: TRBV11-2; J: TRBJ1-1; DNA: TGTGCCAGTGCGGGCTACTTGAACACTGAAGCTTTCTTT; CDR3: CASAGYLNTEAFF
D: NA; V: TRBV6-6; J: TRBJ2-2; DNA: TGTGCCAGCAGTTACACAGGAGACACCGGGGAGCTGTTTTTT; CDR3: CASSYTGDTGELFF
D: NA; V: TRBV27; J: TRBJ2-7; DNA: TGTGCCAGCAGTGTAGACTTCGCCTCCGGATCCTACGAGCAGTACTTC; CDR3: CASSVDFASGSYEQYF
D: NA; V: TRBV27; J: TRBJ2-7; DNA: TGTGCCAGCAGCCCGGACTGGGGTTCCGACGAGCAGTACTTC; CDR3: CASSPDWGSDEQYF
D: TRBD1; V: TRBV29-1; J: TRBJ1-3; DNA: TGCAGCGTTGAGGAGGGGGCATCCATATATTTT; CDR3: CSVEEGASIYF
D: NA; V: TRBV13; J: TRBJ1-1; DNA: TGTGCCAGCAGCCCACCTAACAAGCAATGGGCGACTGAAGCTTTCTTT; CDR3: CASSPPNKQWATEAFF
D: TRBD1; V: TRBV19; J: TRBJ2-2; DNA: TGTGCCAGTAGTATAATGTGGCAGGGGGCCGGGGAGCTGTTTTTT; CDR3: CASSIMWQGAGELFF
D: NA; V: TRBV5-4; J: TRBJ1-2; DNA: TGTGCCAGCAGCTTTCCAAAAGGGGACTATGGCTACACCTTC; CDR3: CASSFPKGDYGYTF
D: TRBD2; V: TRBV7-3; J: TRBJ2-3; DNA: TGTGCCAGCAGGGATACTAGCGGCACAGATACGCAGTATTTT; CDR3: CASRDTSGTDTQYF
D: TRBD1; V: TRBV13; J: TRBJ2-5; DNA: TGTGCCAGCAGTTATAGGGCAGGGGGCCAAGAGACCCAGTACTTC; CDR3: CASSYRAGGQETQYF
D: TRBD1; V: TRBV6-1; J: TRBJ1-5; DNA: TGTGCCAGCAGTGATCAGACAGGGCGGAGTCAGCCCCAGCATTTT; CDR3: CASSDQTGRSQPQHF
D: NA; V: TRBV27; J: TRBJ1-2; DNA: TGTGCCAGCAGTTTCCGGGGTGGACAGAGTGGCTACACCTTC; CDR3: CASSFRGGQSGYTF
D: TRBD1; V: TRBV6-4; J: TRBJ2-7; DNA: TGTGCCAGCAGTGACTTTAGGGGGCCCAAAGAGCAGTACTTC; CDR3: CASSDFRGPKEQYF
D: NA; V: TRBV10-2; J: TRBJ2-2; DNA: TGCGCCAGCAACCCACTAGCCACCGGGGAGCTGTTTTTT; CDR3: CASNPLATGELFF
D: NA; V: TRBV7-9; J: TRBJ2-5; DNA: TGTGCCAGCAGTCAGGGCTGGGAGACCCAGTACTTC; CDR3: CASSQGWETQYF
D: TRBD2; V: TRBV19; J: TRBJ2-3; DNA: TGTGCCAGTAGCCTAGCGGTTGGTAGCACAGATACGCAGTATTTT; CDR3: CASSLAVGSTDTQYF
D: NA; V: TRBV5-4; J: TRBJ2-3; DNA: TGTGCCAGCAGACCCGGGGGAGTGGGCACAGATACGCAGTATTTT; CDR3: CASRPGGVGTDTQYF
D: TRBD1; V: TRBV7-6; J: TRBJ2-7; DNA: TGTGCCAGCAGCCGACTGACAGGGAGCTCCTACGAGCAGTACTTC; CDR3: CASSRLTGSSYEQYF
D: NA; V: TRBV29-1; J: TRBJ1-1; DNA: TGCAGCGTTGAAGATTCACCGACCCCCCTTAGAGGCGCTTTCTTT; CDR3: CSVEDSPTPLRGAFF
D: NA; V: TRBV2; J: TRBJ1-1; DNA: TGTGCCAGCAGTGAAGATTTCGGGGGGGTAGGGATGAACACTGAAGCTTTCTTT; CDR3: CASSEDFGGVGMNTEAFF
D: NA; V: TRBV9; J: TRBJ1-1; DNA: TGTGCCAGCAGCGTAGAGGGCTTGGCAGGGTACGCGACTGAAGCTTTCTTT; CDR3: CASSVEGLAGYATEAFF
D: NA; V: TRBV2; J: TRBJ1-1; DNA: TGTGCCAGCAGGGTCCAGGGGAACACTGAAGCTTTCTTT; CDR3: CASRVQGNTEAFF
D: NA; V: TRBV18; J: TRBJ2-7; DNA: TGTGCCAGCTCACCCGGACAGAGCGGCTACGAGCAGTACTTC; CDR3: CASSPGQSGYEQYF
D: TRBD1; V: TRBV28; J: TRBJ1-5; DNA: TGTGCCAGCAGTTTCGTCCGGGACAGGGGGAATCAGCCCCAGCATTTT; CDR3: CASSFVRDRGNQPQHF
D: TRBD2; V: TRBV13; J: TRBJ2-5; DNA: TGTGCCAGCAGCTTAGGCCCCCTGGGCGGGAGTGATCAAGAGACCCAGTACTTC; CDR3: CASSLGPLGGSDQETQYF
D: TRBD2; V: TRBV27; J: TRBJ2-1; DNA: TGTGCCAGCAGTTTTTCCCTAGCGGAACAGGAGTTCTTC; CDR3: CASSFSLAEQEFF
D: TRBD1; V: TRBV7-9; J: TRBJ1-6; DNA: TGTGCCAGCAGCCGCGCCTCCGGGACAGGTTCTTCACCCCTCCACTTT; CDR3: CASSRASGTGSSPLHF
D: TRBD2; V: TRBV27; J: TRBJ2-3; DNA: TGTGCCAGCATAGCTAGCGGGAGCACAGATACGCAGTATTTT; CDR3: CASIASGSTDTQYF
D: TRBD1; V: TRBV30; J: TRBJ2-2; DNA: TGTGCCTGGGACGGACAGGGAAACACCGGGGAGCTGTTTTTT; CDR3: CAWDGQGNTGELFF
D: TRBD1; V: TRBV19; J: TRBJ2-7; DNA: TGTGCCAGTAGTCCAGAGACAGGGGTAGCCTACGAGCAGTACTTC; CDR3: CASSPETGVAYEQYF
D: NA; V: TRBV28; J: TRBJ1-1; DNA: TGTGCCAGCAGTTTTTCTCCGGGAGAAGCTTTCTTT; CDR3: CASSFSPGEAFF
D: NA; V: TRBV4-3; J: TRBJ2-1; DNA: TGCGCCAGCAGCCGGAGACCCCTCCGCGGTGAGCAGTTCTTC; CDR3: CASSRRPLRGEQFF
D: TRBD2; V: TRBV27; J: TRBJ2-1; DNA: TGTGCCAGCAGTTTCCGGACTAGCATGGGTGAGCAGTTCTTC; CDR3: CASSFRTSMGEQFF
D: NA; V: TRBV7-9; J: TRBJ2-5; DNA: TGTGCCAGCAGCTCCCCCTCTTGGAGGCGCACGGATGAGACCCAGTACTTC; CDR3: CASSSPSWRRTDETQYF
D: TRBD1; V: TRBV6-5; J: TRBJ2-7; DNA: TGTGCCAGCGGGACAGGGGGCGAGCAGTACTTC; CDR3: CASGTGGEQYF
D: TRBD1; V: TRBV27; J: TRBJ2-5; DNA: TGTGCCAGCAGTCGACAGGGGGCAAGCGAGACCCAGTACTTC; CDR3: CASSRQGASETQYF
D: NA; V: TRBV7-5; J: TRBJ2-3; DNA: TGTGCCAGAAGCTCGCGACTAGCGGGAGGGACAGATACGCAGTATTTT; CDR3: CARSSRLAGGTDTQYF
D: TRBD1; V: TRBV2; J: TRBJ2-2; DNA: TGTGCCAGCAGTGGACAGGGGGCGCGGAACGGGGAGCTGTTTTTT; CDR3: CASSGQGARNGELFF
D: TRBD2; V: TRBV7-3; J: TRBJ2-1; DNA: TGTGCCAGCAGCTTAGTGGCTAGCGGGATTTATGAGCAGTTCTTC; CDR3: CASSLVASGIYEQFF
D: TRBD1; V: TRBV11-1; J: TRBJ2-7; DNA: TGTGCCAGCAGCCGGACAGGGACCGAGCAGTACTTC; CDR3: CASSRTGTEQYF
D: NA; V: TRBV15; J: TRBJ2-4; DNA: TGTGCCACCAGCAGTGGGCTAGCCAAAAACATTCAGTACTTC; CDR3: CATSSGLAKNIQYF
D: TRBD2; V: TRBV13; J: TRBJ2-1; DNA: TGTGCCATCGAAGATACTAGCGGCGAGCAGTTCTTC; CDR3: CAIEDTSGEQFF
D: TRBD2; V: TRBV27; J: TRBJ2-7; DNA: TGTGCCAGCAGTTTAGGGGGCGGGAGGCGCGAGCAGTACTTC; CDR3: CASSLGGGRREQYF
D: NA; V: TRBV7-2; J: TRBJ2-7; DNA: TGTGCCAGCAGCCAAGACACGGCCTCCTACGAGCAGTACTTC; CDR3: CASSQDTASYEQYF
D: NA; V: TRBV4-2; J: TRBJ2-3; DNA: TGTGCCAGCAGCCAAGATACTTCTCCAGATACGCAGTATTTT; CDR3: CASSQDTSPDTQYF
D: NA; V: TRBV6-5; J: TRBJ2-3; DNA: TGTGCCAGCAGTTACTCGATGGAGCAAGATACGCAGTATTTT; CDR3: CASSYSMEQDTQYF